The 9 T cell receptor beta chains below all came from one sample that was sequenced in a study of blood T cell repertoires in COVID-19. Clones were sequenced by immunoSEQ multiplex PCR, and TCRdb holds only the in-frame ones, with some missing. Of 250,000 to 350,000 clones in the sample, approximately 85% are singletons; the top ten hold under 2%. The specimen sequenced was peripheral blood. These receptor sequences come from a woman in her 50s with acute or convalescent COVID-19.

The chain employs TRBV6-2 or TRBV6-3 and TRBJ2-3; 14 bases are a match to TRBD2. Germline CDR1 MNHEY, CDR2 SVGEGT. The J segment lost 2 bases and the V segment lost 4 bases, leaving 5 bases of the junction unmatched. CDR3 length: 17 residues. The CDR3: CASSSPTSGRVTDTQYF. As DNA, the CDR3 is TGTGCCAGCAGTTCCCCGACTAGCGGGAGGGTCACAGATACGCAGTATTTT.

The V call is TRBV5-1, the J call TRBJ2-1, with D perhaps TRBD2 (5 bases). V lost 0 bases, J lost 7 bases, and 14 bases lay in between. Germline assignment: CDR1 SGHRS and CDR2 YFSETQ. The CDR3 loop spans 15 amino acids. CDR3 nucleotide sequence: TGCGCCAGCAGCTTGGAGCTAGCCGGGGTGAATGAGCAGTTCTTC. Translation gives CASSLELAGVNEQFF.

This clone came up once. This rearrangement joins TRBV7-9 to TRBJ2-1; perhaps TRBD2 as D (6 bases). With 5 bases removed from V and 5 bases from J, the gap between germline ends came to 25 bases. In germline, CDR1 is SEHNR, CDR2 FQNEAQ (reference sequence). The CDR3 extends over 18 amino acids. CDR3 sequence: CASSPWDLSDLKHNEQFF. CDR3 in DNA: TGTGCCAGCAGCCCGTGGGACTTAAGTGACTTAAAACACAATGAGCAGTTCTTC.

This chain links TRBV5-1 with TRBJ2-5; 7 bases are a match to TRBD1. Germline V gives CDR1 SGHRS, CDR2 YFSETQ. The CDR3 is 14 amino acids. V was pared by 2 bases and J by 3 bases, with 4 bases of the junction left unmatched. The CDR3 DNA reads TGCGCCAGCAGCTTATCCGGGACAGAAGAGACCCAGTACTTC. This translates into CASSLSGTEETQYF.

The gene calls are TRBV4-2 and TRBJ2-1, with TRBD2 identical over 8 bases. Germline lookup yields CDR1 LGHNA and CDR2 YNFKEQ. After removal of 1 base from V and 2 bases from J, the junction contained 13 bases not matched to a gene. The CDR3 loop spans 19 amino acids. CDR3 residues: CASSQGGSGIPPTYNEQFF. In DNA, the CDR3 is TGTGCCAGCAGCCAAGGTGGTAGCGGGATTCCCCCAACCTACAATGAGCAGTTCTTC.

This sequence joins TRBV6-6 and TRBJ1-2; the D gene is possibly TRBD1 (6 bases). CDR1 is MNHNY, CDR2 SVGAGI, per germline (reference sequence). V was cut by 5 bases and J by 6 bases, with 10 bases left in between. The CDR3 is 12 amino acids. The CDR3 bases are TGTGCCAGCAGTCGGACAGAGAATGGCTACACCTTC. Its protein is CASSRTENGYTF.

A single count supports this clone. This chain uses TRBV5-1 with TRBJ2-1; 7 bases align to TRBD2. The CDR3 covers 15 residues. V trimming: 0 bases; J trimming: 5 bases; junction bases outside the gene matches: 5. Per germline, CDR1 SGHRS and CDR2 YFSETQ. CDR3 sequence (DNA): TGCGCCAGCAGCTTGGAACCAGCGGGAAACAATGAGCAGTTCTTC. Its protein product is CASSLEPAGNNEQFF.

A note on this clone: Its ends do not fully match the called genes, so a read error is possible. V and J are TRBV5-1 and TRBJ2-1; tentatively, D is TRBD2 (6 bases). Germline CDR1 is SGHRS and CDR2 is YFSETQ. CDR3 length equals 14 residues. The CDR3 coding sequence is TGCGCCACCAGCCCGGGGAGGACCTACAATGAGCAGTTCTTC. It codes for CATSPGRTYNEQFF. The complete variable domain, with remaining parts taken from reference TRBV5-1 and TRBJ2-1, reads KAGVTQTPRYLIKTRGQQVTLSCSPISGHRSVSWYQQTPGQGLQFLFEYFSETQRNKGNFPGRFSGRQFSNSRSEMNVSTLELGDSALYLCATSPGRTYNEQFFGPGTRLTVL.

CDR3 sequence reads: CASSDWARELFF. DNA of the CDR3: TGTGCCAGCAGCGACTGGGCGAGGGAGCTGTTTTTT. This chain connects TRBV9 to TRBJ2-2, with D hard to call. The V gene's germline CDR1 is SGDLS and CDR2 YYNGEE. V dropped 3 bases and J dropped 9 bases, with 9 bases sitting between them. The CDR3 length is 12 residues.